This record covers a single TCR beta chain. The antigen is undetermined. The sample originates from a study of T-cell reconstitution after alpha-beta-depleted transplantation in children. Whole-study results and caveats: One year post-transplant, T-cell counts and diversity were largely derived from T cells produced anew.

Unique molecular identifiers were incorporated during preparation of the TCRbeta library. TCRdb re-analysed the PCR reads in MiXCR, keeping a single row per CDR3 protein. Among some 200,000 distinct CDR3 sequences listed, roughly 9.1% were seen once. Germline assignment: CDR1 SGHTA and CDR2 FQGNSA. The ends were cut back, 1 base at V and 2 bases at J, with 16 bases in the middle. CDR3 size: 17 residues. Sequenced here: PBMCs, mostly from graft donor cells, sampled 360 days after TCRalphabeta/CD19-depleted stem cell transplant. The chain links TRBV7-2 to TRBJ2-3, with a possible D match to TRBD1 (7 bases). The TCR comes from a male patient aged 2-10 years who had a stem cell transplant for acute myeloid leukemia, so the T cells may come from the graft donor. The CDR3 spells CASSLGRGLTPTDTQYF. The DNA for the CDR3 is TGTGCCAGCAGCTTAGGGAGGGGGCTAACTCCCACAGATACGCAGTATTTT.